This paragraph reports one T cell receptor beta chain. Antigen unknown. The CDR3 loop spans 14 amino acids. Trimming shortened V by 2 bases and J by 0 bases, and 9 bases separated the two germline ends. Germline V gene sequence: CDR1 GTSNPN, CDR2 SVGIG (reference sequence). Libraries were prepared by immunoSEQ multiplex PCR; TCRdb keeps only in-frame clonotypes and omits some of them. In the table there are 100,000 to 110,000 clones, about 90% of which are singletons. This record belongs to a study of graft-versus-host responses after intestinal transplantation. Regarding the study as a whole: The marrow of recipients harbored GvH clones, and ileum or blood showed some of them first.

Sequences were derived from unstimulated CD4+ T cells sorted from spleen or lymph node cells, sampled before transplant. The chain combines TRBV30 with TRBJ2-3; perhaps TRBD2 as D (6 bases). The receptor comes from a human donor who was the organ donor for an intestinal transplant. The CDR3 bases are TGTGCCTGGAGTCCGGGGGTGAGCACAGATACGCAGTATTTT. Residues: CAWSPGVSTDTQYF.